This TCR beta chain originates from a study of vaccination and CD4 T cells after COVID-19. Study-wide background: Either the Pfizer-BioNTech BNT162b2 or Moderna mRNA-1273 vaccine was given as two doses.

Trimming shortened V by 6 bases and J by 7 bases, and 13 bases separated the two germline ends. Germline values: CDR1 SEHNR, CDR2 FQNEAQ (reference sequence). The CDR3 length is 14 residues. This clonotype was observed a handful of times. Its antigen remains unknown. Cultured CD4+ T-cell DNA underwent Oncomine TCR Beta short-read sequencing. TCRdb re-called the PCR reads with MiXCR, one entry per CDR3 protein. The sample yields 2,000 to 3,000 distinct CDR3 sequences, roughly 27% seen once. Treatment denoted: roughly ten-day PBMC culture with coronavirus spike peptide pools or control peptides (ViraFEST assay). Study-level findings and limits: Post-vaccination, and not before, a median roughly 89% of reactive clones appeared in convalescent patients.

The sequenced sample was CD4+ T cells from blood, cultured in vitro, obtained after SARS-CoV-2 vaccination. This sequence was found in a human donor who had recovered from COVID-19. The chain joins TRBV7-9 to TRBJ1-6; the D gene is possibly TRBD1 (5 bases). The CDR3 DNA follows: TGTGCCAGCAGTCTCGTCGGGGCGAATTCACCCCTCCACTTT. This gives the protein CASSLVGANSPLHF.